The clone carrying this T cell receptor beta chain was recorded a few times. The antigen remains unidentified. The data stem from a study of T cell responses to AZD1222 COVID-19 vaccine. Study-level results: Most donors were white British and more were female, and clonal diversity was possibly underestimated.

Method: immunoSEQ multiplex PCR; TCRdb's copy keeps in-frame clones and lacks some. The sample consists of 95,000 to 150,000 clones, around 94% of them appearing once. V was cut by 1 base and J by 1 base, with 7 bases left in between. The CDR3 runs to 14 residues. CDR1 is SGHAT and CDR2 is FQDESV in the germline V gene (reference sequence). The receptor's source is an adult in good health. The specimen was peripheral blood, collected on day 0 of AZD1222 vaccination. V gene TRBV11-1 combines with J gene TRBJ1-1; D gene uncertain. The CDR3 bases are TGTGCCAGCAGCTTAGAACAGACGAACACTGAAGCTTTCTTT. Translating gives CASSLEQTNTEAFF.